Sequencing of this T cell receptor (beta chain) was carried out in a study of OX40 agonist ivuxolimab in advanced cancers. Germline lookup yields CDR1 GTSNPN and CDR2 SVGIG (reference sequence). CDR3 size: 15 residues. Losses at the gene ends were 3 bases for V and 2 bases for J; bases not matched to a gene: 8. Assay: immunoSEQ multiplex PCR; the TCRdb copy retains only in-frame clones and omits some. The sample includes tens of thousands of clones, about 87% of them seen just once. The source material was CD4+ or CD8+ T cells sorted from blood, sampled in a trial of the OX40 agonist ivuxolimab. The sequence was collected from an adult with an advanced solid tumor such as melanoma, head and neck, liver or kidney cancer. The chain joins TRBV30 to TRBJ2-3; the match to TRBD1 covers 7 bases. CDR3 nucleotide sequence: TGTGCCTGGAGGCCGACAGGGACCGTCACAGATACGCAGTATTTT. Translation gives CAWRPTGTVTDTQYF.